This TCR beta chain is from a study of beta chain features in type 1 diabetes. Points from the study as a whole: Shortening that was moderate but significant affected the TCRB CDR3s of Type 1 diabetes patients in all four CD4+ subsets.

The CDR3 has 16 amino acids. This clone has just a few counts. The antigen is undetermined. Expressed TCRB transcripts were sequenced because the isolated RNA had all been reverse transcribed beforehand. The average read count of naive, central memory and regulatory T cell samples was around 3.6 million. Measured with immunoSEQ multiplex PCR; TCRdb has only the in-frame clones, and not every one. This sample has tens of thousands of clones; about 69% occur once, and the top ten carry roughly 4.5%. Blood was collected once per donor into heparin, averaging roughly 0.12 L. Using CD45RO/CCR7/CD25/CD127/CD95/CD27, CD4+ naive, central memory, regulatory and stem cell-like memory cells were sorted.

This clonotype originated in a young man with type 1 diabetes. Input material: Tregs from blood. The V gene is TRBV21-1, the J gene TRBJ2-7; the table's D call, TRBD2, has no DNA check behind it. TRBV21-1 is annotated as a pseudogene. CDR3 sequence reads: CASRNPGVRESYEQYF. CDR3 DNA sequence: TGTGCCAGCAGAAATCCCGGAGTCAGAGAATCCTACGAGCAGTACTTC.